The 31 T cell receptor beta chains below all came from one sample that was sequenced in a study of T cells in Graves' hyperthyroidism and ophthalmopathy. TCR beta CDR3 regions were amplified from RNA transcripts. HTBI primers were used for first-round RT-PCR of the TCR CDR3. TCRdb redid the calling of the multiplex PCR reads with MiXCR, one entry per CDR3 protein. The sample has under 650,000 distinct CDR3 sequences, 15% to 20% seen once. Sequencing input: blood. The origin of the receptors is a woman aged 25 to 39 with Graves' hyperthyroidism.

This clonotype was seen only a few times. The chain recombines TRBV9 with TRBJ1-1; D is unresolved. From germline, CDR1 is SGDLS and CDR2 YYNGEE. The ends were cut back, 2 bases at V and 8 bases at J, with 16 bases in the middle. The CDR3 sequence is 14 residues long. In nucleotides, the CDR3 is TGTGCCAGCAGCGTTCAGGCTAGGCCTGGGGAAGCTTTCTTT. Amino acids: CASSVQARPGEAFF.

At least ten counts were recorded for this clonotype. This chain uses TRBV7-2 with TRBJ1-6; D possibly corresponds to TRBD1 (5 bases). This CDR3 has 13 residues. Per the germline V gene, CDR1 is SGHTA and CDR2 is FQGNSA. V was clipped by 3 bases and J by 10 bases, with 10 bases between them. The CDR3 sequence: CASSLQGISPLHF. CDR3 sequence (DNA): TGTGCCAGCAGCTTGCAGGGTATATCACCCCTCCACTTT.

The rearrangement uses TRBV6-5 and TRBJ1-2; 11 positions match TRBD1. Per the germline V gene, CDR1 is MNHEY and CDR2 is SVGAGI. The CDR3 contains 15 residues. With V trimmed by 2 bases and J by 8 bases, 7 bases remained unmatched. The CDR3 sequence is CASSYPGQGVEGYTF. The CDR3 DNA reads TGTGCCAGCAGTTACCCGGGACAGGGGGTTGAAGGCTACACCTTC.

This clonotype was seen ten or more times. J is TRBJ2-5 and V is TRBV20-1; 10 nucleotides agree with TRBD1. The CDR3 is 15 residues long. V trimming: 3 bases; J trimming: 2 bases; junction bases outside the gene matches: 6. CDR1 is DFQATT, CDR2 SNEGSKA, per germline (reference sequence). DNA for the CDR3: TGCAGTGCTAGTTGGGACAGGGGCGTTCAAGAGACCCAGTACTTC. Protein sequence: CSASWDRGVQETQYF.

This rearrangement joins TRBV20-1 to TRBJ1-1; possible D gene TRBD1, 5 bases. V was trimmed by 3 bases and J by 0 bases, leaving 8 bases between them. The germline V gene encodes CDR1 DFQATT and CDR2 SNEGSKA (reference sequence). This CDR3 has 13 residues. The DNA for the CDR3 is TGCAGTGCTAGGGACACGATGAACACTGAAGCTTTCTTT. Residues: CSARDTMNTEAFF.

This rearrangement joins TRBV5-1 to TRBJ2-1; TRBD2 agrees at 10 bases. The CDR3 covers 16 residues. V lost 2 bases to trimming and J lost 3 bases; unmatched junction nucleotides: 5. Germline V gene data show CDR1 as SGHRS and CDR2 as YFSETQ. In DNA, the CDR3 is TGCGCCAGCAGCTTTGCTAGCGGGAGCAACTACAATGAGCAGTTCTTC. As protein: CASSFASGSNYNEQFF.

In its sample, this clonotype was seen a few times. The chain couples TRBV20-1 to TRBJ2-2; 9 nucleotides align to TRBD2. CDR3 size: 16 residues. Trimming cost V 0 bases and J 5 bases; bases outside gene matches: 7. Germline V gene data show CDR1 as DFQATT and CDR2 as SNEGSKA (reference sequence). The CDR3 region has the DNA TGCAGTGCTAGAGATTTTGGGACTAGCAAAACCGGGGAGCTGTTTTTT. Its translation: CSARDFGTSKTGELFF.

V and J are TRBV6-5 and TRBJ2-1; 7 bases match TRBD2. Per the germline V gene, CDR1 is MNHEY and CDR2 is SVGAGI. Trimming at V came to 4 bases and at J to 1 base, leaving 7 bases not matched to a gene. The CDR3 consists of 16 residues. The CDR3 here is CASSSEREGSYNEQFF. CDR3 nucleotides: TGTGCCAGCAGTTCGGAGCGGGAAGGGTCCTACAATGAGCAGTTCTTC.

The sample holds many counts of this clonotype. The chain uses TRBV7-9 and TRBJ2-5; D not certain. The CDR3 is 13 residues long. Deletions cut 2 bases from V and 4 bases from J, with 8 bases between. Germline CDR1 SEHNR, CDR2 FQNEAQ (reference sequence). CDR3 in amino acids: CASSLMSPETQYF. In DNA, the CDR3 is TGTGCCAGCAGCTTAATGAGCCCAGAGACCCAGTACTTC. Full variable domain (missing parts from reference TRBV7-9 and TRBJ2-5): DTGVSQNPRHKITKRGQNVTFRCDPISEHNRLYWYRQTLGQGPEFLTYFQNEAQLEKSRLLSDRFSAERPKGSFSTLEIQRTEQGDSAMYLCASSLMSPETQYFGPGTRLLVL.

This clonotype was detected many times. This chain's CDR3 is CASSAAEPYEQYF. The DNA of the CDR3 is TGTGCCAGCAGTGCAGCCGAACCCTACGAGCAGTACTTC. The chain combines TRBV2 with TRBJ2-7; D unclear. Trimming took 4 bases from V and 2 from J, leaving 9 bases between them. The CDR3 spans 13 residues. The V gene's germline CDR1 is SNHLY and CDR2 FYNNEI.

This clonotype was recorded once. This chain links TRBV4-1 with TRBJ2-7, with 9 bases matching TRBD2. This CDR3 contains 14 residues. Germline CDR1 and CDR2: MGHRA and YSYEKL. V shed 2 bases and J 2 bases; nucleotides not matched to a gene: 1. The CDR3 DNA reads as TGCGCCAGCAGCCAATTAGCGGGAGCCTACGAGCAGTACTTC. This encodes CASSQLAGAYEQYF.

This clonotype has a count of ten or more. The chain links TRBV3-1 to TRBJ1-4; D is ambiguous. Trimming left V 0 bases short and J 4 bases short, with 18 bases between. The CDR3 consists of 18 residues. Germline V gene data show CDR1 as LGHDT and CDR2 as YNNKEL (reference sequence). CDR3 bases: TGTGCCAGCAGCCAAGATCGGGCGCATGGCAGGCGTAATGAAAAACTGTTTTTT. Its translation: CASSQDRAHGRRNEKLFF.

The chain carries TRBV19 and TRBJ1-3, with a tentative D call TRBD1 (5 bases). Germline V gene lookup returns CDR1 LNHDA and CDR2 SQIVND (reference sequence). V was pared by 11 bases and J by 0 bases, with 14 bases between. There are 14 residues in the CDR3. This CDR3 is CASVRGDSGNTIYF. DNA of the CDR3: TGTGCCTCCGTGCGGGGGGACTCTGGAAACACCATATATTTT.

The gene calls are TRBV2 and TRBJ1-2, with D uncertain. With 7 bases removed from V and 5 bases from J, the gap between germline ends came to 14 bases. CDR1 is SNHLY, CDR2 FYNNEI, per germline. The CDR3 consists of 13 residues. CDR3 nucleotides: TGTGCCAGCAATTTTAACATAGGTTATGGCTACACCTTC. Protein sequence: CASNFNIGYGYTF. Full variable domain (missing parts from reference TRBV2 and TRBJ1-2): EPEVTQTPSHQVTQMGQEVILRCVPISNHLYFYWYRQILGQKVEFLVSFYNNEISEKSEIFDDQFSVERPDGSNFTLKIRSTKLEDSAMYFCASNFNIGYGYTFGSGTRLTVV.

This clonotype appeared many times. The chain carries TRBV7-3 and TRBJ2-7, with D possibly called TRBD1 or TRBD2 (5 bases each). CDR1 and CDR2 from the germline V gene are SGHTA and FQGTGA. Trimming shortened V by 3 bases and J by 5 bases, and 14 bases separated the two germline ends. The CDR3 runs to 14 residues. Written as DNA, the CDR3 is TGTGCCAGCAGCTTGAGGGCAGGGAGCAACGAGCAGTACTTC. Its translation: CASSLRAGSNEQYF.

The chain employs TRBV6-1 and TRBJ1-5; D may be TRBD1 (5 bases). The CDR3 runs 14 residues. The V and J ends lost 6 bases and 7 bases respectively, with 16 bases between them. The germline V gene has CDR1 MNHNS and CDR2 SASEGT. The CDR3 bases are TGTGCCAGCAGCTTGGGAACGGGGGAGCAGCCCCAGCATTTT. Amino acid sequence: CASSLGTGEQPQHF.

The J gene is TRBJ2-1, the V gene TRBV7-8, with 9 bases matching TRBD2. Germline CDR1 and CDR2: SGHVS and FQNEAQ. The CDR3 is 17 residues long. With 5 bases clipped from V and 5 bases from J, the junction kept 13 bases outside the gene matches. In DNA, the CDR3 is TGTGCCAGCAGCAGTGGCCCCCCGGGACTAGCTAACAATGAGCAGTTCTTC. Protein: CASSSGPPGLANNEQFF.

This chain's CDR3 is CASNLLAGKQETQYF. CDR3 DNA sequence: TGTGCCAGCAACCTACTAGCGGGGAAACAAGAGACCCAGTACTTC. V gene TRBV7-9 combines with J gene TRBJ2-5; 10 nucleotides match TRBD2. This CDR3 region has 15 residues. V dropped 7 bases and J dropped 2; count of bases not matched to a gene: 7. Germline lookup yields CDR1 SEHNR and CDR2 FQNEAQ (reference sequence). Filled out from reference TRBV7-9 and TRBJ2-5, the complete variable domain reads DTGVSQNPRHKITKRGQNVTFRCDPISEHNRLYWYRQTLGQGPEFLTYFQNEAQLEKSRLLSDRFSAERPKGSFSTLEIQRTEQGDSAMYLCASNLLAGKQETQYFGPGTRLLVL.

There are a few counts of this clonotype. The CDR3 loop is CASSYSLSYNEQFF. In DNA form, the CDR3 reads TGTGCCAGCAGTTACTCACTCTCCTACAATGAGCAGTTCTTC. V is TRBV6-2 or TRBV6-3 and J is TRBJ2-1; D remains unclear. Germline CDR1 and CDR2: MNHEY and SVGEGT. The CDR3 is 14 amino acids. Trimming removed 0 bases from V and 0 bases from J, with 3 bases in between.

CDR3 nucleotide sequence: TGTGCCAGTCTGAGCTCTGGAAACACCATATATTTT. It yields the protein CASLSSGNTIYF. V is TRBV25-1 and J is TRBJ1-3; D gene unclear. This CDR3 contains 12 residues. Trimming left V 9 bases short and J 0 bases short, with 6 bases between. Germline CDR1 is MGHDK and CDR2 is SYGVNS. Based on the CDR3 plus reference TRBV25-1 and TRBJ1-3, the full variable domain is EADIYQTPRYLVIGTGKKITLECSQTMGHDKMYWYQQDPGMELHLIHYSYGVNSTEKGDLSSESTVSRIRTEHFPLTLESARPSHTSQYLCASLSSGNTIYFGEGSWLTVV.

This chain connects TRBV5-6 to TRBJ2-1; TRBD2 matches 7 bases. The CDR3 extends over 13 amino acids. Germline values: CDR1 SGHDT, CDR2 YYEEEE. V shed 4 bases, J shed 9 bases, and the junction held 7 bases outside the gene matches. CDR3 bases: TGTGCCAGCAGCCTTGGACTAGTAGGTGAGCAGTTCTTC. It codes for CASSLGLVGEQFF.

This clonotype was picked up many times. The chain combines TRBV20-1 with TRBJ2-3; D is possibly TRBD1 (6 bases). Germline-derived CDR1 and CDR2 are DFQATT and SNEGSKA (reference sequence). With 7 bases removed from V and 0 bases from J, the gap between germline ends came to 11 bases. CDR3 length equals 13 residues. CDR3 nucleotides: TGCAGTGTCAGGGGTAAAAGCACAGATACGCAGTATTTT. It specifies CSVRGKSTDTQYF.

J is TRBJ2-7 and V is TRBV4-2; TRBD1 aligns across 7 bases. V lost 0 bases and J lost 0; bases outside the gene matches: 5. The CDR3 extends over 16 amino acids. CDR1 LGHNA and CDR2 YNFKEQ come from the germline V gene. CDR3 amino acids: CASSQDIRGSSYEQYF. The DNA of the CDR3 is TGTGCCAGCAGCCAAGATATCAGGGGGAGCTCCTACGAGCAGTACTTC.

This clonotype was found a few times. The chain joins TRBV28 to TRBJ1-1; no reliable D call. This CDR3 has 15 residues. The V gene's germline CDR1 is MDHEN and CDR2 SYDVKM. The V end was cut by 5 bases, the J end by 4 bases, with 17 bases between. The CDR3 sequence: CASSLGSLLCTEAFF. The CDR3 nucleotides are TGTGCCAGCAGTCTGGGGTCCCTCCTCTGCACTGAAGCTTTCTTT.

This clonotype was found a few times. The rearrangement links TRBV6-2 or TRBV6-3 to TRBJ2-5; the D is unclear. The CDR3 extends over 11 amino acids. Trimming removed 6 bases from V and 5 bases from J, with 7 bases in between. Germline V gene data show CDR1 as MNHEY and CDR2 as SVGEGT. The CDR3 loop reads CASRMGETQYF. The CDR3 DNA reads TGTGCCAGCAGAATGGGGGAGACCCAGTACTTC.

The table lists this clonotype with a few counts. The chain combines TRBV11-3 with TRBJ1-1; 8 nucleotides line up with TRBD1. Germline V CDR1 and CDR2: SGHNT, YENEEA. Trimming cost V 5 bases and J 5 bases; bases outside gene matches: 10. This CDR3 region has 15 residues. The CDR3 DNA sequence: TGTGCCAGCAGCCCTCCCAGACAGGGGAGGACTGAAGCTTTCTTT. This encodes CASSPPRQGRTEAFF. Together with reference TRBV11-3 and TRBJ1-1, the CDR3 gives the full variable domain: EAGVVQSPRYKIIEKKQPVAFWCNPISGHNTLYWYLQNLGQGPELLIRYENEEAVDDSQLPKDRFSAERLKGVDSTLKIQPAELGDSAVYLCASSPPRQGRTEAFFGQGTRLTVV.

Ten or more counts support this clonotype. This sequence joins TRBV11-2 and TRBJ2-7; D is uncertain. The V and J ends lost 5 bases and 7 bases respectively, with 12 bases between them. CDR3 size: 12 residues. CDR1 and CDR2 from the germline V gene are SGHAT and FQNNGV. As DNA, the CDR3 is TGTGCCAGCAGCCAAATTGTTTATGAGCAGTACTTC. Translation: CASSQIVYEQYF.

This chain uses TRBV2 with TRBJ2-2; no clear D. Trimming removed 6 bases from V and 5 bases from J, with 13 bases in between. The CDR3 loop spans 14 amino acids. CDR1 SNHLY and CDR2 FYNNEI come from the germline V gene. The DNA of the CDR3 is TGTGCCAGCAGGGCCCCTCCCCCGACCGGGGAGCTGTTTTTT. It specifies CASRAPPPTGELFF.

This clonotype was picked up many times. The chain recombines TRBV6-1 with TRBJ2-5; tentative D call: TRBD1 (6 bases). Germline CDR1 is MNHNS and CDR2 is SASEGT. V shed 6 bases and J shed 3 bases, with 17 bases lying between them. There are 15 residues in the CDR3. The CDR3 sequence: CASSATQGTEETQYF. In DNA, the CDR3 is TGTGCCAGCAGCGCTACCCAGGGGACGGAAGAGACCCAGTACTTC.

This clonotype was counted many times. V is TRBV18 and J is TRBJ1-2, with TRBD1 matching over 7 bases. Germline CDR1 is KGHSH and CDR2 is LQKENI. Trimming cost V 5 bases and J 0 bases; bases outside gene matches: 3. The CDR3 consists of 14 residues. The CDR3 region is CASSGDSANYGYTF. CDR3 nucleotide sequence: TGTGCCAGCTCAGGGGACAGCGCTAACTATGGCTACACCTTC.

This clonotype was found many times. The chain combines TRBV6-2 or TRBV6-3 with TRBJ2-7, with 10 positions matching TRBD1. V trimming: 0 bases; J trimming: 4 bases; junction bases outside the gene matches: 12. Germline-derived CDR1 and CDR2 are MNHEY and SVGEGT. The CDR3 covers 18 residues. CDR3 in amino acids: CASSYSSSSRTGGYEQYF. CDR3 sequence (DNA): TGTGCCAGCAGTTACTCCTCGAGCAGTCGGACAGGGGGGTACGAGCAGTACTTC.